This T cell receptor (beta chain) emerged from a study of T cells in Graves' hyperthyroidism and ophthalmopathy. Study as a whole: Prior to any treatment, at the point of initial diagnosis, peripheral blood was collected.

This clonotype was observed a few times. In patients aged 18 to 65, hyperthyroidism was newly diagnosed, with duration under 2 months. Criteria for exclusion of patients were uncontrolled infection, other autoimmune disease, pregnancy or lactation. The source material, RNA transcripts, was used to amplify TCR beta CDR3 regions. Researchers ran a first-round RT-PCR on the TCR CDR3 using the HTBI primer set. One entry per CDR3 protein, called by TCRdb with MiXCR from the multiplex PCR reads. This sample has some 740,000 distinct CDR3 sequences; 14% occur once, and the top ten carry approximately 10%. From germline, CDR1 is MGHRA and CDR2 YSYEKL. The CDR3 extends over 17 amino acids. The junction had 7 bases not matched to a gene; V was cut back by 0 bases and J by 1 base.

The genes are TRBV4-1 and TRBJ2-7, with 9 bases matching TRBD1. The sample consisted of blood. This TCR was sampled from a woman aged 18-29 years with Graves' hyperthyroidism. CDR3 sequence: CASSQDLGTGPSYEQYF. In DNA form, the CDR3 reads TGCGCCAGCAGCCAAGATTTAGGGACAGGGCCATCCTACGAGCAGTACTTC.